The entry below describes one TCR beta chain. The V segment lost 7 bases and the J segment 2 bases; nucleotides outside the gene matches: 4. The CDR3 contains 13 residues. Germline V lookup: CDR1 SGHDT, CDR2 YYEEEE. This entry belongs to a study of T-cell reconstitution after alpha-beta-depleted transplantation in children. The TCRbeta library was prepared with unique molecular identifiers. TCRdb re-called the PCR reads through MiXCR, storing one row per CDR3 protein. The data contain about 440,000 distinct CDR3 sequences, about 40% of them singletons. The sequence derives from a girl aged 2-10 years with aplastic anemia, due to receive a stem cell transplant. This sample comprised PBMCs, obtained before TCRalphabeta/CD19-depleted stem cell transplant. J is TRBJ2-7 and V is TRBV5-6; the match to TRBD1 covers 9 bases. Here the CDR3 reads CASGTGMTYEQYF. The CDR3 bases are TGTGCCAGCGGGACAGGGATGACCTACGAGCAGTACTTC.